This paragraph reports one TCR beta chain. Its matching antigen is unknown. The data were taken from a study of T cell responses to AZD1222 COVID-19 vaccine. General study findings and limits: Of spike-specific TCRs, nearly half reportedly target regions left unmutated in variants.

Trimming removed 6 bases from V and 3 bases from J, with 12 bases in between. This CDR3 is built from 13 residues. CDR1 and CDR2 from the germline V gene are LGHNT and FRNRAP. Profiling relied on immunoSEQ multiplex PCR, and the TCRdb table lists in-frame clones only, not all of them. The sample carries some 200,000 clones, approximately 93% recorded once. The chain links TRBV12-5 to TRBJ2-7; the D gene is possibly TRBD2 (6 bases). This material consisted of peripheral blood, taken on day 0 of AZD1222 vaccination. The TCR was taken from an adult in good health. The CDR3 protein is CASGYDSGYEQYF. For the CDR3, the DNA is TGTGCTAGTGGCTATGATAGCGGCTACGAGCAGTACTTC.